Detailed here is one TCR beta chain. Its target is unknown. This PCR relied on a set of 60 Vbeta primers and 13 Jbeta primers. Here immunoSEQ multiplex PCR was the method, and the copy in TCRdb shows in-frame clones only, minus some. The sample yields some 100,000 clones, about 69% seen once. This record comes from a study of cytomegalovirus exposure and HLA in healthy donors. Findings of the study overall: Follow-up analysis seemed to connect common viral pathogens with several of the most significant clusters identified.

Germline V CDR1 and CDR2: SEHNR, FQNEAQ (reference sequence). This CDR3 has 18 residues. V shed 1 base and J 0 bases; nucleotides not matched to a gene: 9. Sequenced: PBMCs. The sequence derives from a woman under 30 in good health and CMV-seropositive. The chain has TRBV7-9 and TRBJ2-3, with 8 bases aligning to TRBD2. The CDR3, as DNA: TGTGCCAGCAGCTTAGGGCTAGCGGGCTCGACTAGCACAGATACGCAGTATTTT. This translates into CASSLGLAGSTSTDTQYF.